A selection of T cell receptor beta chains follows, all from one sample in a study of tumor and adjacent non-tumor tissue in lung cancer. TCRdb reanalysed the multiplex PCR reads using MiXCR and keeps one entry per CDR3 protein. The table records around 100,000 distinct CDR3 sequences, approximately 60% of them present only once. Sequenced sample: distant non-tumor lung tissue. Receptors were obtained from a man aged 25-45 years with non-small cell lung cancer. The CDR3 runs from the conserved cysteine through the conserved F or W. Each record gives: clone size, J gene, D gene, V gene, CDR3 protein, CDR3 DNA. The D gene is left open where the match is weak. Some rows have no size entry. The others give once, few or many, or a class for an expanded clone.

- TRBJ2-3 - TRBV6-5 CASGLTGTTTDTQYF TGTGCCAGCGGGCTAACGGGGACCACCACAGATACGCAGTATTTT
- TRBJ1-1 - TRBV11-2 CTSSFYDGDAFF TGTACCAGCAGCTTCTATGACGGTGATGCTTTCTTT
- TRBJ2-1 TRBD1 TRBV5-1 CASSQGGDRGEEQFF TGCGCCAGCAGCCAGGGGGGAGACAGGGGAGAGGAGCAGTTCTTC
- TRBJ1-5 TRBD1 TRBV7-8 CASRVTGGDQPQHF TGTGCCAGCAGGGTTACAGGGGGGGATCAGCCCCAGCATTTT
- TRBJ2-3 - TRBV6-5 CASSYQRSGDTQYF TGTGCCAGCAGTTATCAACGGTCGGGAGACACGCAGTATTTT
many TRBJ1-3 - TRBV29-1 CSVVGISSGNTIYF TGCAGCGTTGTGGGGATTAGCTCTGGAAACACCATATATTTT
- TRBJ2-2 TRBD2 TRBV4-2 CASGPRLAGSRAGELFF TGTGCCAGCGGCCCTCGACTAGCGGGGAGCAGGGCCGGGGAGCTGTTTTTT
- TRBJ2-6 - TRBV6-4 CARSEQGSGANVLTF TGTGCCAGAAGTGAGCAGGGTTCAGGGGCCAACGTCCTGACTTTC
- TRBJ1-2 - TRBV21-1 CANSNPMVFYGYTF TGTGCCAACAGCAACCCGATGGTATTCTATGGCTACACCTTC
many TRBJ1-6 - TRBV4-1 CASSQPRQEFYNSPLHF TGCGCCAGCAGCCAGCCTCGACAGGAATTCTATAATTCACCCCTCCACTTT